A single sample gave rise to the 25 T cell receptor beta chains below, sequenced in a study of spatial heterogeneity in lung cancer. Stated time point: sample taken at primary tumor resection. TCRdb analysed the 5' RACE reads with MiXCR anew, one entry per CDR3 protein. The sample shows 40,000 to 45,000 distinct CDR3 sequences, about 13% of them seen only once. Sequencing was performed on PBMCs, taken at surgery. These receptors were collected from a male donor with early-stage non-small cell lung cancer.

This clonotype was counted a few times. This chain links TRBV18 with TRBJ1-5; weak D call: TRBD1 (6 bases). The CDR3 runs to 16 residues. Trimming pared 5 bases from V and 2 bases from J, leaving 16 bases between. Germline V CDR1 and CDR2: KGHSH, LQKENI. The CDR3 DNA sequence: TGTGCCAGCTCAGAGCTGGGGGGCTGGGGCAATCAGCCCCAGCATTTT. It yields the protein CASSELGGWGNQPQHF.

The table lists this clonotype with a few counts. V usage is TRBV18 and J usage is TRBJ1-6, with TRBD1 as a possible D gene (5 bases). The CDR3 sequence is 15 residues long. Germline V lookup: CDR1 KGHSH, CDR2 LQKENI. With 6 bases removed from V and 6 bases from J, the gap between germline ends came to 15 bases. The CDR3 region is CASSAQGSVNSPLHF. In DNA, the CDR3 is TGTGCCAGCTCCGCCCAGGGTTCCGTTAATTCACCCCTCCACTTT.

At least ten counts were recorded for this clonotype. The chain carries TRBV4-2 and TRBJ2-1, with TRBD2 identical over 7 bases. Germline values: CDR1 LGHNA, CDR2 YNFKEQ. Trimming cost V 1 base and J 12 bases; bases outside gene matches: 9. There are 14 residues in the CDR3. The CDR3 is CASSQGGGSGRQFF. CDR3 in DNA: TGTGCCAGCAGCCAAGGGGGCGGGAGTGGTCGGCAGTTCTTC.

This clonotype was observed a few times. V is TRBV5-1 and J is TRBJ2-7; TRBD2 matches 9 bases. V trimming: 5 bases; J trimming: 2 bases; junction bases outside the gene matches: 8. This CDR3 spans 15 amino acids. The germline V gene has CDR1 SGHRS and CDR2 YFSETQ. CDR3: CASSPRTSDTYEQYF. DNA of the CDR3: TGCGCCAGCAGTCCGAGGACTAGCGACACCTACGAGCAGTACTTC.

The chain carries TRBV10-3 and TRBJ2-7; no clear D. In germline, CDR1 is ENHRY, CDR2 SYGVKD. The V gene lost 5 bases and the J gene lost 3 bases, with 8 bases spanning the gap. The CDR3 is 12 residues long. Here the CDR3 reads CAISLTNYEQYF. The CDR3 bases are TGTGCCATCAGTTTAACAAACTACGAGCAGTACTTC.

The chain combines TRBV7-9 with TRBJ1-5; no definite D call. V was trimmed by 4 bases and J by 3 bases, leaving 10 bases between them. Per the germline V gene, CDR1 is SEHNR and CDR2 is FQNEAQ (reference sequence). The CDR3 loop spans 14 amino acids. The CDR3 coding sequence is TGTGCCAGCAGCTCCGGATGGGACAATCAGCCCCAGCATTTT. It yields the protein CASSSGWDNQPQHF. Full variable domain (remainder filled in from reference TRBV7-9 and TRBJ1-5): DTGVSQNPRHKITKRGQNVTFRCDPISEHNRLYWYRQTLGQGPEFLTYFQNEAQLEKSRLLSDRFSAERPKGSFSTLEIQRTEQGDSAMYLCASSSGWDNQPQHFGDGTRLSIL.

This clonotype was found many times. This rearrangement joins TRBV5-6 to TRBJ2-1, with 7 positions matching TRBD2. This CDR3 is 14 amino acids long. Per the germline V gene, CDR1 is SGHDT and CDR2 is YYEEEE. The V and J ends lost 0 bases and 7 bases, in that order; junction bases with no gene match: 4. The CDR3 coding sequence is TGTGCCAGCAGCTTGGCGGGGGGTTGGAATGAGCAGTTCTTC. Translation: CASSLAGGWNEQFF.

The rearrangement links TRBV9 to TRBJ1-5; the D is unclear. This CDR3 spans 14 amino acids. Germline values: CDR1 SGDLS, CDR2 YYNGEE. V dropped 0 bases and J dropped 4 bases, with 8 bases sitting between them. CDR3 sequence: CASSVGDQNQPQHF. DNA for the CDR3: TGTGCCAGCAGCGTAGGCGACCAAAATCAGCCCCAGCATTTT.

The J gene is TRBJ1-5, the V gene TRBV28, with a tentative D call TRBD1 (6 bases). In germline, CDR1 is MDHEN, CDR2 SYDVKM. V was pared by 5 bases and J by 2 bases, with 19 bases between. This CDR3 spans 17 amino acids. The CDR3 DNA reads as TGTGCCAGCAGTCCGCCTCGGCGGGGGCAATGCAATCAGCCCCAGCATTTT. It encodes CASSPPRRGQCNQPQHF.

This clonotype was picked up a small number of times. The rearrangement uses TRBV5-1 and TRBJ1-1; 10 bases line up with TRBD1. The length of the CDR3 is 14 residues. J lost 4 bases, V lost 3 bases, and 3 bases had no gene match. Germline CDR1 is SGHRS and CDR2 is YFSETQ. Written as DNA, the CDR3 is TGCGCCAGCAGCTGGGACAGGGGTGGCACTGAAGCTTTCTTT. This encodes CASSWDRGGTEAFF.

Ten or more counts support this clonotype. This chain connects TRBV24-1 to TRBJ2-2, with TRBD1 identical over 7 bases. The CDR3 is 15 residues long. From germline, CDR1 is KGHDR and CDR2 SFDVKD. The V gene end was trimmed by 3 bases and the J gene end by 7 bases; junction bases not matched to a gene: 7. CDR3 in amino acids: CATSDATGWNGELFF. In DNA form, the CDR3 reads TGTGCCACCAGTGATGCGACAGGGTGGAACGGGGAGCTGTTTTTT.

The CDR3: CASSAIPSVSTDTQYF. The CDR3 coding sequence is TGTGCCAGCAGCGCTATCCCTAGCGTTAGCACAGATACGCAGTATTTT. The gene calls are TRBV9 and TRBJ2-3; TRBD2 might be the D (6 bases). Trimming removed 3 bases at V and 0 bases at J, with 14 bases between. This CDR3 region has 16 residues. The germline V gene has CDR1 SGDLS and CDR2 YYNGEE.

In DNA, the CDR3 is TGTGCCAGCAGCCGAGGGACTAGCGGATCACCTACGCAGTATTTT. This translates into CASSRGTSGSPTQYF. V and J are TRBV6-2 or TRBV6-3 and TRBJ2-3; TRBD2 aligns across 11 bases. Germline V CDR1 and CDR2: MNHEY, SVGEGT. The CDR3 sequence is 15 residues long. With V trimmed by 6 bases and J by 8 bases, 10 bases remained unmatched.

This clonotype has ten or more counts. The J gene is TRBJ1-6, the V gene TRBV7-2; the D is unclear. The CDR3 spans 14 residues. Deletions cut 1 base from V and 9 bases from J, with 10 bases between. Germline V gene sequence: CDR1 SGHTA, CDR2 FQGNSA. The CDR3 loop is CASSLGGAGSPLHF. CDR3 coding DNA: TGTGCCAGCAGCTTAGGGGGAGCTGGTTCACCCCTCCACTTT.

This clonotype was counted a few times. The chain combines TRBV28 with TRBJ2-7; perhaps TRBD2 as D (6 bases). Germline CDR1 reads MDHEN; CDR2 reads SYDVKM. The CDR3 is made up of 14 amino acids. V was clipped by 7 bases and J by 4 bases, with 17 bases between them. The CDR3 sequence is CASTPGLEGYEQYF. The CDR3 bases are TGTGCCAGCACACCGGGACTGGAGGGATACGAGCAGTACTTC.

In this sample, this clonotype turned up many times. The gene calls are TRBV5-1 and TRBJ2-5, with a tentative D call TRBD2 (6 bases). In germline, CDR1 is SGHRS, CDR2 YFSETQ. The length of the CDR3 is 13 residues. V was clipped by 7 bases and J by 3 bases, with 13 bases between them. CDR3 nucleotide sequence: TGCGCCAGCTCCGAGGCTAGCGAAGAGACCCAGTACTTC. Protein sequence: CASSEASEETQYF. The variable domain in full, completed from reference TRBV5-1 and TRBJ2-5, reads KAGVTQTPRYLIKTRGQQVTLSCSPISGHRSVSWYQQTPGQGLQFLFEYFSETQRNKGNFPGRFSGRQFSNSRSEMNVSTLELGDSALYLCASSEASEETQYFGPGTRLLVL.

The chain links TRBV28 to TRBJ1-1; D uncertain. The germline V gene has CDR1 MDHEN and CDR2 SYDVKM. The CDR3 runs to 16 residues. Between the trimmed V and J ends, which lost 2 bases and 0 bases, there was a span of 13 bases. The CDR3, as DNA: TGTGCCAGCAGTTTAGTGGGCGACGGCCTGAACACTGAAGCTTTCTTT. Translating it yields CASSLVGDGLNTEAFF.

This sequence joins TRBV27 and TRBJ2-3, with D possibly being TRBD2 (7 bases). The V gene lost 3 bases and the J gene lost 0 bases, with 16 bases spanning the gap. The CDR3 totals 17 residues. Germline lookup yields CDR1 MNHEY and CDR2 SMNVEV (reference sequence). The CDR3 protein is CASSFVGGGTSTDTQYF. CDR3 coding DNA: TGTGCCAGCAGTTTCGTGGGAGGGGGAACGAGCACAGATACGCAGTATTTT.

This clonotype was picked up a small number of times. The chain couples TRBV4-1 to TRBJ2-4; D unclear. The CDR3 sequence is 14 residues long. With 0 bases removed from V and 6 bases from J, the gap between germline ends came to 9 bases. Germline loops: CDR1 MGHRA, CDR2 YSYEKL. CDR3 sequence reads: CASSQDPVVNIQYF. CDR3 sequence (DNA): TGCGCCAGCAGCCAAGATCCGGTTGTAAACATTCAGTACTTC.

This clonotype was observed a handful of times. The CDR3, as DNA: TGTGCCAGCAGTCGGGACATTCTGAGTCAGCCCCAGCATTTT. This codes for CASSRDILSQPQHF. The rearrangement joins TRBV6-5 to TRBJ1-5; maybe TRBD1 (6 bases). Germline V gene sequence: CDR1 MNHEY, CDR2 SVGAGI. The CDR3 has 14 amino acids. Trimming pared 5 bases from V and 6 bases from J, leaving 14 bases between.

This clonotype turned up a few times. The chain has TRBV28 and TRBJ2-3; D could derive from TRBD1 or TRBD2 (5 bases each). CDR1 and CDR2 (germline): MDHEN, SYDVKM. This CDR3 is 14 amino acids long. The ends were cut back, 5 bases at V and 4 bases at J, with 13 bases in the middle. The CDR3 DNA reads as TGTGCCAGCAGTCCAAGTGGGGGATCAGATACGCAGTATTTT. Translating gives CASSPSGGSDTQYF.

By sample share, this clonotype is medium-sized (0.01 to 0.1%). The chain carries TRBV20-1 and TRBJ2-3, with TRBD2 matching 9 bases. The germline V gene has CDR1 DFQATT and CDR2 SNEGSKA (reference sequence). Trimming cost V 3 bases and J 2 bases; bases outside gene matches: 6. This CDR3 comprises 15 residues. CDR3 loop: CSASSLAGATDTQYF. CDR3 coding DNA: TGCAGTGCTAGTTCACTAGCGGGCGCCACAGATACGCAGTATTTT.

The chain employs TRBV29-1 and TRBJ2-3; 7 nucleotides align to TRBD2. The V and J ends lost 0 bases and 0 bases, in that order; junction bases with no gene match: 9. The germline gives CDR1 SQVTM, CDR2 ANQGSEA. The CDR3 is made up of 17 amino acids. The CDR3, as DNA: TGCAGCGTTGAAGATCTTAGGTCGGGACTAAGCACAGATACGCAGTATTTT. It specifies CSVEDLRSGLSTDTQYF.

This clonotype occurred a few times. The rearrangement joins TRBV6-2 or TRBV6-3 to TRBJ2-4; D remains ambiguous. Trimming left V 5 bases short and J 5 bases short, with 4 bases between. From germline, CDR1 is MNHEY and CDR2 SVGEGT. The length of the CDR3 is 11 residues. The CDR3 coding sequence is TGTGCCAGCAGTCAGCAAAACATTCAGTACTTC. Residues: CASSQQNIQYF.

This chain joins TRBV18 and TRBJ2-5; 7 bases are a match to TRBD2. V lost 3 bases to trimming and J lost 3 bases; unmatched junction nucleotides: 1. This CDR3 is built from 13 residues. Germline CDR1 and CDR2: KGHSH and LQKENI. In DNA, the CDR3 is TGTGCCAGCTCACCGAGCGGGAAAGAGACCCAGTACTTC. It is translated as CASSPSGKETQYF.